This is a list of T cell receptor beta chains from one sample in a study of T cells after posttransplantation cyclophosphamide. TCRdb's table, derived via immunoSEQ multiplex PCR, lists solely in-frame clones and lacks some. The sample holds 10,000 to 15,000 clones; approximately 83% are singletons and the top ten take approximately 0.8%. Sample: memory CD4+ T cells sorted from PBMCs. Receptors were obtained from a man between 50 and 59 years old in good health, CMV-negative, and a related stem cell transplant donor. Both conserved end residues are part of each CDR3. D genes are given only for firm matches. The size field is filled for only some rows; it gives once, few, many or a size class.

>.|TRBV19|TRBJ2-3|TRBD2
CASSRQRGGRLTDTQYF
TGTGCCAGTAGTAGACAGCGGGGGGGTCGATTGACAGATACGCAGTATTTT
>.|TRBV7-8|TRBJ1-5|TRBD1
CASSPRDSTQPQHF
TGTGCCAGCAGCCCCAGGGACAGCACACAGCCCCAGCATTTT
>once|TRBV5-1|TRBJ2-3|TRBD2
CASSEGLAGVFGTDTQYF
TGCGCCAGCAGCGAAGGACTAGCGGGGGTGTTCGGCACAGATACGCAGTATTTT
>.|TRBV7-6|TRBJ2-7|.
CASSLMWGANNEQYF
TGTGCCAGCAGCTTAATGTGGGGCGCGAACAACGAGCAGTACTTC
>.|TRBV6-1|TRBJ2-1|TRBD2
CASSDRDYNREQFF
TGTGCCAGCAGTGACCGGGACTACAACAGGGAGCAGTTCTTC
>few|TRBV4-2|TRBJ1-5|.
CASSPGGGRGNQPQHF
TGTGCCAGCAGCCCCGGGGGAGGGCGCGGCAATCAGCCCCAGCATTTT
>few|TRBV29-1|TRBJ2-5|TRBD2
CSVELAAQETQYF
TGCAGCGTTGAACTAGCGGCCCAAGAGACCCAGTACTTC
>.|TRBV19|TRBJ1-4|.
CASSRVVATNEKLFF
TGTGCCAGTAGTCGTGTGGTAGCCACTAATGAAAAACTGTTTTTT
>few|TRBV4-1|TRBJ2-3|TRBD2
CASSQDPSGGVFRTQYF
TGCGCCAGCAGCCAAGATCCTAGCGGGGGAGTCTTTCGGACGCAGTATTTT
>.|TRBV10-3|TRBJ2-2|TRBD2
CAISGLAGANSGELFF
TGTGCCATCAGTGGACTAGCGGGAGCGAATTCCGGGGAGCTGTTTTTT
>.|TRBV19|TRBJ2-2|.
CASSIRTFTGELFF
TGTGCCAGTAGTATACGGACATTCACCGGGGAGCTGTTTTTT
>once|TRBV7-9|TRBJ1-1|.
CASSLEGGGTEAFF
TGTGCCAGCAGCTTAGAAGGGGGGGGCACTGAAGCTTTCTTT
>once|TRBV5-4|TRBJ1-3|.
CASSPEAGGRSGNTIYF
TGTGCCAGCAGCCCCGAAGCTGGCGGGCGCTCTGGAAACACCATATATTTT
>few|TRBV2|TRBJ1-5|.
CASSGQVGHSNQPQHF
TGTGCCAGCAGTGGACAGGTTGGACATAGCAATCAGCCCCAGCATTTT
>few|TRBV5-4|TRBJ2-1|.
CAGKGGGGYNEQFF
TGTGCCGGGAAGGGGGGGGGCGGTTACAATGAGCAGTTCTTC
>.|TRBV7-2|TRBJ1-3|.
CASSSQVGNTIYF
TGTGCCAGCAGCTCACAGGTCGGAAACACCATATATTTT
>.|TRBV2|TRBJ2-2|.
CASRLNSGNTGELFF
TGTGCCAGCAGATTAAACAGCGGAAACACCGGGGAGCTGTTTTTT
>few|TRBV5-1|TRBJ1-2|.
CASSLDSPNYGYTF
TGCGCCAGCAGCTTGGACAGTCCTAACTATGGCTACACCTTC
>.|TRBV7-7|TRBJ2-3|TRBD2
CASSPGGGADTQYF
TGTGCTAGCAGCCCCGGGGGGGGAGCAGATACGCAGTATTTT
>.|TRBV29-1|TRBJ2-1|TRBD2
CSVEPGLAGNEQFF
TGCAGCGTTGAGCCGGGACTAGCGGGCAATGAGCAGTTCTTC
>.|TRBV9|TRBJ2-3|.
CASSQLRGVDTQYF
TGTGCCAGCAGCCAGCTCCGAGGAGTAGATACGCAGTATTTT
>.|TRBV6-1|TRBJ2-7|TRBD2
CASSETIAGSSYEQYF
TGTGCCAGCAGTGAAACTATAGCGGGTAGCTCCTACGAGCAGTACTTC
>.|TRBV5-1|TRBJ1-1|.
CASSRAGDTEAFF
TGCGCCAGCAGCCGCGCCGGGGACACTGAAGCTTTCTTT
>.|TRBV4-2|TRBJ1-4|TRBD1
CASSRGQGLEKLFF
TGTGCCAGCAGCCGGGGACAGGGTCTTGAAAAACTGTTTTTT
>.|TRBV7-6|TRBJ2-3|TRBD1
CASSRQGGDTQYF
TGTGCCAGCAGCCGACAGGGGGGGGATACGCAGTATTTT
>.|TRBV2|TRBJ1-2|TRBD1
CASSVGQGPNYGYTF
TGTGCCAGCAGTGTGGGACAGGGCCCTAACTATGGCTACACCTTC
>.|TRBV4-1|TRBJ2-2|.
CASSQDAKGLSTAITNTGELFF
TGCGCCAGCAGCCAAGATGCTAAGGGGTTATCAACAGCGATCACGAACACCGGGGAGCTGTTTTTT
>.|TRBV6-6|TRBJ2-1|.
CASTYYNEQFF
TGTGCCAGCACCTATTACAATGAGCAGTTCTTC
>few|TRBV27|TRBJ1-1|TRBD1
CASSAWDRDGTEAFF
TGTGCCAGCAGTGCCTGGGACAGGGATGGCACTGAAGCTTTCTTT
>.|TRBV2|TRBJ2-4|.
CASLARLAKNIQYF
TGTGCCAGCTTAGCACGGCTTGCCAAAAACATTCAGTACTTC
>.|TRBV6-6|TRBJ2-7|TRBD2
CASSYPSGGADEQYF
TGTGCCAGCAGTTACCCTAGCGGGGGGGCCGACGAGCAGTACTTC
>.|TRBV18|TRBJ1-2|.
CASSYRDGYTF
TGTGCCAGCTCCTACAGGGATGGCTACACCTTC
>.|TRBV4-1|TRBJ2-1|.
CASSQVRLLIYNEQFF
TGCGCCAGCAGCCAAGTACGACTACTGATTTACAATGAGCAGTTCTTC
>few|TRBV11-2|TRBJ2-7|TRBD1
CASSLSGTGGIYEQYF
TGTGCCAGCAGCTTATCGGGGACAGGGGGAATCTACGAGCAGTACTTC
>.|TRBV2|TRBJ1-1|.
CASRLAGGLEAFF
TGTGCCAGCCGCCTAGCTGGGGGCCTTGAAGCTTTCTTT
>.|TRBV27|TRBJ2-6|TRBD1
CASSLPPGQGSNVLTF
TGTGCCAGCAGTCTCCCCCCGGGACAGGGGTCCAACGTCCTGACTTTC
>.|TRBV18|TRBJ1-6|.
CASSPGGKDSPLHF
TGTGCCAGCTCACCCGGGGGTAAGGATTCACCCCTCCACTTT
>.|TRBV7-9|TRBJ1-1|.
CASSLGTANAANTEAFF
TGTGCCAGCAGCTTAGGGACAGCTAATGCCGCTAACACTGAAGCTTTCTTT
>.|TRBV2|TRBJ1-6|TRBD1
CASRKGQAFYNSPLHF
TGTGCCAGCAGGAAGGGACAGGCCTTCTATAATTCACCCCTCCACTTT
>.|TRBV18|TRBJ1-1|.
CASSGAILKTTEAFF
TGTGCCAGCTCAGGGGCAATCTTAAAGACAACTGAAGCTTTCTTT
>.|TRBV4-1|TRBJ1-5|TRBD1
CASSPRGTDQPQHF
TGCGCCAGCAGCCCCAGGGGGACAGATCAGCCCCAGCATTTT
>.|TRBV5-5|TRBJ2-5|TRBD1
CASSSYLSGTARETQYF
TGTGCCAGCAGCTCATACCTATCCGGGACAGCAAGAGAGACCCAGTACTTC
>.|TRBV7-3|TRBJ2-2|.
CASSPERRTNTGELFF
TGTGCCAGCAGCCCTGAACGGCGGACGAACACCGGGGAGCTGTTTTTT
>.|TRBV10-3|TRBJ2-7|.
CAISVRAATYEQYF
TGTGCCATCAGTGTCAGAGCGGCCACCTACGAGCAGTACTTC
>.|TRBV6-1|TRBJ1-2|.
CASSVQATNYGYTF
TGTGCCAGCAGTGTACAGGCCACTAACTATGGCTACACCTTC
>.|TRBV28|TRBJ1-3|.
CATYSSGNTIYF
TGTGCCACCTATTCCTCTGGAAACACCATATATTTT
>.|TRBV6-4|TRBJ1-3|.
CASNLTPPGAGNTIYF
TGTGCCAGCAACTTGACACCTCCCGGCGCCGGAAACACCATATATTTT
>few|TRBV19|TRBJ1-1|.
CASSFGSTGRNTEAFF
TGTGCCAGTAGTTTCGGGTCTACAGGGAGGAACACTGAAGCTTTCTTT
>.|TRBV4-1|TRBJ2-3|.
CASSQSSMSFDTQYF
TGCGCCAGCAGCCAAAGTTCTATGAGTTTCGATACGCAGTATTTT
>.|TRBV4-1|TRBJ2-5|.
CASSQDPTGPETQYF
TGCGCCAGCAGCCAAGATCCCACAGGTCCGGAGACCCAGTACTTC
>.|TRBV2|TRBJ2-2|TRBD2
CASIKEAGGSTGELFF
TGTGCCAGCATCAAGGAGGCGGGAGGATCCACCGGGGAGCTGTTTTTT
>.|TRBV27|TRBJ1-6|.
CASSSSKRAGNSPLHF
TGTGCCAGCAGTTCCTCGAAGCGGGCTGGAAATTCACCCCTCCACTTT
>.|TRBV7-2|TRBJ1-1|.
CASSLMGTGTEAFF
TGTGCCAGCAGCTTAATGGGTACAGGCACTGAAGCTTTCTTT
>.|TRBV5-8|TRBJ1-5|TRBD1
CASSSGTGSNQPQHF
TGTGCCAGCAGTTCCGGGACAGGTAGCAATCAGCCCCAGCATTTT